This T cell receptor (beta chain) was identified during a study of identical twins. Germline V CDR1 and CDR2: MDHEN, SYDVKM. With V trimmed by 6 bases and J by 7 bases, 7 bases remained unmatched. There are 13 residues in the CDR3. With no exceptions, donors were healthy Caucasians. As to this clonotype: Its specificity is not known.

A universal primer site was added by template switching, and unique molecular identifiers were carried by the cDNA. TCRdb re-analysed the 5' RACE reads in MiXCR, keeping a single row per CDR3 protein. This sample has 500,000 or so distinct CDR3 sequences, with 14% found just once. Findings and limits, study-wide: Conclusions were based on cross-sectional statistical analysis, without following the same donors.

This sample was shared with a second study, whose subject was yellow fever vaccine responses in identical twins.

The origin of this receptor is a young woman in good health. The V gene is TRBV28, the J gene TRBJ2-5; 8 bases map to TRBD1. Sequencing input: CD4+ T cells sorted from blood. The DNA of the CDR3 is TGTGCCAGCAGCCCTGGGACAGGAGTGACCCAGTACTTC. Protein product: CASSPGTGVTQYF.